The 26 T cell receptor beta chains listed next were all sequenced from one sample in a study of OX40 agonist ivuxolimab in advanced cancers. The protocol was immunoSEQ multiplex PCR, while the TCRdb copy is restricted to in-frame clones and leaves out a portion. The table lists 50,000 to 65,000 clones, over 75% of them singletons. The material was CD4+ or CD8+ T cells sorted from blood, obtained in a trial of the OX40 agonist ivuxolimab. The receptors were sampled from an adult with an advanced solid tumor such as melanoma, head and neck, liver or kidney cancer.

The chain uses TRBV25-1 and TRBJ1-4; maybe TRBD1 (6 bases). In germline, CDR1 is MGHDK, CDR2 SYGVNS. Deletions cut 5 bases from V and 5 bases from J, with 12 bases between. The CDR3 is 14 amino acids. The CDR3 spells CASSLDSLNEKLFF. DNA of the CDR3: TGTGCCAGCAGTTTGGACAGCCTCAATGAAAAACTGTTTTTT.

The V call is TRBV29-1, the J call TRBJ1-1; tentative D call: TRBD1 (5 bases). The germline CDR1 and CDR2 sequences are SQVTM and ANQGSEA. Deletions cut 5 bases from V and 5 bases from J, with 15 bases between. This CDR3 has 13 residues. CDR3 coding DNA: TGCAGCGTTCCGGGGCCCTCTGGGACTGAAGCTTTCTTT. It encodes CSVPGPSGTEAFF.

This clone was detected only once. The CDR3 DNA follows: TGTGCCAGCAGTCCCGGGACTAGCGACTACAATGAGCAGTTCTTC. It translates to CASSPGTSDYNEQFF. J is TRBJ2-1 and V is TRBV6-6, with 10 bases matching TRBD2. In germline, CDR1 is MNHNY, CDR2 SVGAGI (reference sequence). Trimming cost V 5 bases and J 3 bases; bases outside gene matches: 4. This CDR3 is built from 15 residues.

V and J are TRBV7-2 and TRBJ2-2; a weak D match, TRBD1 (6 bases). The CDR3 is 14 residues long. V was cut by 11 bases and J by 2 bases, with 15 bases left in between. Germline V gene data show CDR1 as SGHTA and CDR2 as FQGNSA. Here the CDR3 DNA reads TGTGCCGGAAGGCAGGGGTACAACACCGGGGAGCTGTTTTTT. Its protein is CAGRQGYNTGELFF. The complete variable domain, with remaining parts taken from reference TRBV7-2 and TRBJ2-2, reads GAGVSQSPSNKVTEKGKDVELRCDPISGHTALYWYRQSLGQGLEFLIYFQGNSAPDKSGLPSDRFSAERTGGSVSTLTIQRTQQEDSAVYLCAGRQGYNTGELFFGEGSRLTVL.

This clone appeared a few times. V gene TRBV2 combines with J gene TRBJ2-1; perhaps TRBD1 as D (8 bases). CDR1 SNHLY and CDR2 FYNNEI come from the germline V gene. Trimming removed 4 bases at V and 5 bases at J, with 30 bases between. This CDR3 has 20 residues. The CDR3 bases are TGTGCCAGCAGTGCTACAGGGGGAGGGTTTGCAGCCGAGTCGGACAATGAGCAGTTCTTC. Amino acid sequence: CASSATGGGFAAESDNEQFF.

V gene TRBV4-2 combines with J gene TRBJ2-5, with D perhaps matching TRBD2 (6 bases). The CDR3 runs to 16 residues. Trimming removed 5 bases from V and 5 bases from J, with 21 bases in between. The V gene's germline CDR1 is LGHNA and CDR2 YNFKEQ. Here the CDR3 DNA reads TGTGCCAGCAGCTTGGGACGGGACTCCTCACGCGAGACCCAGTACTTC. This encodes CASSLGRDSSRETQYF.

The chain is built from TRBV7-3 and TRBJ2-1, with no clear D. Trimming removed 5 bases from V and 7 bases from J, with 15 bases in between. Per the germline V gene, CDR1 is SGHTA and CDR2 is FQGTGA. This CDR3 is 14 amino acids long. CDR3 sequence (DNA): TGTGCCAGCAGCCTGTCGGGCTTCGGAAATGAGCAGTTCTTC. This translates into CASSLSGFGNEQFF.

This sequence joins TRBV5-6 and TRBJ2-2, with a tentative D call TRBD2 (5 bases). This CDR3 has 14 residues. V lost 4 bases to trimming and J lost 7 bases, with 14 bases between them. Germline V gives CDR1 SGHDT, CDR2 YYEEEE. In DNA form, the CDR3 reads TGTGCCAGCAGCGGCTGGGTAGGAGGCGGGGAGCTGTTTTTT. This codes for CASSGWVGGGELFF.

Points on this clone: This sample also contains other DNA sequences that code for the same CDR3. The CDR3 DNA reads TGTGCCAGTAGACGGGACAGAGACACCGGGGAGCTGTTTTTT. It codes for CASRRDRDTGELFF. This chain uses TRBV19 with TRBJ2-2; 7 bases are a match to TRBD1. J gave up 3 bases and V 6 bases, and 4 bases lay outside the gene matches. Germline V CDR1 and CDR2: LNHDA, SQIVND (reference sequence). This CDR3 has 14 amino acids.

The chain has TRBV7-2 and TRBJ2-1; 7 positions agree with TRBD1. The germline V gene has CDR1 SGHTA and CDR2 FQGNSA. With V trimmed by 6 bases and J by 3 bases, 8 bases remained unmatched. There are 15 residues in the CDR3. The CDR3 DNA sequence: TGTGCCAGCAGGCTAACAGGGGACCTCTACAATGAGCAGTTCTTC. It is translated as CASRLTGDLYNEQFF.

The chain carries TRBV10-3 and TRBJ2-5, with 10 bases fitting TRBD1. From germline, CDR1 is ENHRY and CDR2 SYGVKD. CDR3 length: 13 residues. The junction had 1 base not matched to a gene; V was cut back by 5 bases and J by 4 bases. CDR3 sequence: CAISRTGGETQYF. As DNA, the CDR3 is TGTGCCATCAGTCGGACAGGGGGAGAGACCCAGTACTTC.

Regarding this clone: A single base separates this from a much larger clone, so it may be a read error. The V and J genes are TRBV6-4 and TRBJ1-1; no clear D gene. Trimming took 3 bases from V and 0 from J, leaving 5 bases between them. CDR1 is MRHNA, CDR2 SNTAGT, per germline. The CDR3 contains 13 residues. The CDR3 coding sequence is TGTGCCAGCAGTGAAGTAATGAACACTGAAGCTTTCTTT. Protein: CASSEVMNTEAFF.

V gene TRBV6-5 combines with J gene TRBJ2-7; the match to TRBD1 covers 10 bases. The germline V gene has CDR1 MNHEY and CDR2 SVGAGI. This CDR3 spans 13 amino acids. Unmatched junction bases numbered 3, after V lost 6 bases and J lost 4 bases. The CDR3 is CASSRDRGYEQYF. The CDR3 DNA reads TGTGCCAGCAGCCGGGACAGGGGTTACGAGCAGTACTTC.

The CDR3 reads CASSSWTNNEQFF. The CDR3 region has the DNA TGTGCCAGCAGCTCGTGGACGAACAATGAGCAGTTCTTC. The V gene is TRBV5-4, the J gene TRBJ2-1; D is uncertain. The germline V gene has CDR1 SGHNT and CDR2 YYREEE (reference sequence). The CDR3 is 13 residues long. V lost 3 bases and J 5 bases, leaving 9 bases between the germline ends.

This chain joins TRBV30 and TRBJ2-2; tentatively, D is TRBD2 (6 bases). The CDR3 contains 15 residues. The germline V and J ends were trimmed by 5 bases and 0 bases, with 13 bases remaining between them. Germline V gives CDR1 GTSNPN, CDR2 SVGIG (reference sequence). For the CDR3, the DNA is TGTGCCTGGGACGCGGGAACAGCGAACACCGGGGAGCTGTTTTTT. Protein sequence: CAWDAGTANTGELFF. The full variable domain, in which reference TRBV30 and TRBJ2-2 provide the parts outside the CDR3, is SQTIHQWPATLVQPVGSPLSLECTVEGTSNPNLYWYRQAAGRGLQLLFYSVGIGQISSEVPQNLSASRPQDRQFILSSKKLLLSDSGFYLCAWDAGTANTGELFFGEGSRLTVL.

This chain uses TRBV10-3 with TRBJ2-7, with 8 nucleotides matching TRBD1. The germline V gene has CDR1 ENHRY and CDR2 SYGVKD. This CDR3 is built from 15 residues. The ends lost 0 bases at V and 6 bases at J; junction bases unmatched: 7. DNA of the CDR3: TGTGCCATCAGTGAGTCGGGAGACAGGGGTTCCGAGCAGTACTTC. Its protein product is CAISESGDRGSEQYF.

This chain links TRBV2 with TRBJ2-1; D uncertain. The germline gives CDR1 SNHLY, CDR2 FYNNEI. V lost 5 bases, J lost 9 bases, and 14 bases lay in between. The CDR3 has 13 amino acids. This CDR3 reads CASSQDTDTEQFF. CDR3 nucleotide sequence: TGTGCCAGCAGTCAAGATACAGACACTGAGCAGTTCTTC. The full variable domain, with the rest looked up from reference TRBV2 and TRBJ2-1, is EPEVTQTPSHQVTQMGQEVILRCVPISNHLYFYWYRQILGQKVEFLVSFYNNEISEKSEIFDDQFSVERPDGSNFTLKIRSTKLEDSAMYFCASSQDTDTEQFFGPGTRLTVL.

The J gene is TRBJ2-1, the V gene TRBV27; TRBD1 matches 11 bases. CDR1 MNHEY and CDR2 SMNVEV come from the germline V gene (reference sequence). The CDR3 has 17 amino acids. Trimming took 6 bases from V and 5 from J; bases not matched to a gene: 12. CDR3 nucleotide sequence: TGTGCCAGCAGCTCTAATCCCGGGACAGGGGGTGACAATGAGCAGTTCTTC. Protein sequence: CASSSNPGTGGDNEQFF.

The J gene is TRBJ2-6, the V gene TRBV5-1; perhaps TRBD1 as D (5 bases). Trimming left V 4 bases short and J 0 bases short, with 11 bases between. From germline, CDR1 is SGHRS and CDR2 YFSETQ. The CDR3 totals 16 residues. The CDR3 DNA reads TGCGCCAGCAGCGGGGTTACAGGCTCTGGGGCCAACGTCCTGACTTTC. It translates to CASSGVTGSGANVLTF.

The CDR3 reads CASSLGTSARVSAQYF. The CDR3 DNA follows: TGTGCCAGTAGTCTGGGGACTAGCGCCAGAGTTTCGGCCCAGTACTTC. The genes are TRBV19 and TRBJ2-5; 10 bases fit TRBD2. Germline values: CDR1 LNHDA, CDR2 SQIVND (reference sequence). V gave up 5 bases and J gave up 9 bases; unmatched junction bases: 15. CDR3 size: 16 residues.

V gene TRBV4-3 combines with J gene TRBJ1-5; 7 bases map to TRBD1. The V segment lost 1 base and the J segment 3 bases; nucleotides outside the gene matches: 9. This CDR3 has 17 amino acids. Germline lookup yields CDR1 LGHNA and CDR2 YSLEER. CDR3 loop: CASSQGGSGQPNQPQHF. In DNA form, the CDR3 reads TGCGCCAGCAGCCAAGGAGGTTCGGGACAGCCCAATCAGCCCCAGCATTTT.

The chain is built from TRBV28 and TRBJ2-7; D is possibly TRBD1 (6 bases). V lost 7 bases and J lost 3, with 13 bases in between. The CDR3 contains 13 residues. Germline loops: CDR1 MDHEN, CDR2 SYDVKM. DNA for the CDR3: TGTGCCAGCACGGACAGTCCATTCTACGAGCAGTACTTC. Protein sequence: CASTDSPFYEQYF.

The gene calls are TRBV7-3 and TRBJ1-1, with D maybe TRBD1 (5 bases). In germline, CDR1 is SGHTA, CDR2 FQGTGA. V gave up 4 bases and J gave up 1 base, with 7 bases separating them. CDR3 length: 13 amino acids. The DNA of the CDR3 is TGTGCCAGCAGCTCGGGACCGAACACTGAAGCTTTCTTT. Translating gives CASSSGPNTEAFF.

This chain uses TRBV10-3 with TRBJ2-1; 10 bases match TRBD1. Germline CDR1 and CDR2: ENHRY and SYGVKD. The junction had 18 bases not matched to a gene; V was cut back by 10 bases and J by 6 bases. CDR3 length equals 17 residues. This CDR3 is CATEARLTGGLVNEQFF. DNA for the CDR3: TGTGCCACCGAAGCCAGGCTGACAGGGGGCCTGGTCAATGAGCAGTTCTTC.

The CDR3 DNA is TGTGCCAGCAGCATCCTACAGGGTGCCACCGGGGAGCTGTTTTTT. Amino acids: CASSILQGATGELFF. This chain uses TRBV7-3 with TRBJ2-2, with D possibly matching TRBD1 (6 bases). Germline V gene sequence: CDR1 SGHTA, CDR2 FQGTGA. Trimming pared 5 bases from V and 4 bases from J, leaving 14 bases between. This CDR3 spans 15 amino acids.

This chain links TRBV5-1 with TRBJ1-3, with D hard to call. The CDR3 spans 14 residues. Deletions cut 4 bases from V and 0 bases from J, with 8 bases between. Germline V gene data show CDR1 as SGHRS and CDR2 as YFSETQ. CDR3 in amino acids: CASSVASSGNTIYF. The CDR3 nucleotides read TGCGCCAGCAGCGTGGCCAGCTCTGGAAACACCATATATTTT.